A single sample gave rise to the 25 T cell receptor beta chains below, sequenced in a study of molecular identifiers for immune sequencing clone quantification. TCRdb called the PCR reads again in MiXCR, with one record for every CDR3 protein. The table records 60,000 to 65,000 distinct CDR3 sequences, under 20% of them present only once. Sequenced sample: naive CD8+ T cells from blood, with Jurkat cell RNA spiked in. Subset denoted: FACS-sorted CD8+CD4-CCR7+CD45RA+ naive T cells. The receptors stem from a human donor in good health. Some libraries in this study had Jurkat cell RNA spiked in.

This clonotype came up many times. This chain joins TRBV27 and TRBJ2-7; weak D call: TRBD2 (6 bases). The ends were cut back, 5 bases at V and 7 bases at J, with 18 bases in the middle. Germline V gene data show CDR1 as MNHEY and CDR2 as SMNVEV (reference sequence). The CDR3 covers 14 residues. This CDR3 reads CASSPYEGSGEQYF. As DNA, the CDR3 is TGTGCCAGCAGTCCCTATGAGGGAAGCGGGGAGCAGTACTTC.

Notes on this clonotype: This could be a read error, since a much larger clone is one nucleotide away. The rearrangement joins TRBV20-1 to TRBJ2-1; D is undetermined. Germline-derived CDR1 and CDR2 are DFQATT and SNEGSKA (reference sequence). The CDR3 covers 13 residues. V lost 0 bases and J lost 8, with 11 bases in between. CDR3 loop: CSARDFVRDEQFF. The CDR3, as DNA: TGCAGTGCTAGAGATTTTGTTAGGGATGAGCAGTTCTTC.

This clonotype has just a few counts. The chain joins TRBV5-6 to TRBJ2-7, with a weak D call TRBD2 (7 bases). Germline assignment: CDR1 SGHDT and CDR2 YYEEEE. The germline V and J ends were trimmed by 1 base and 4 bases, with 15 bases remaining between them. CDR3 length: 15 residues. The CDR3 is CASSLWGGARYEQYF. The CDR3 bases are TGTGCCAGCAGCTTGTGGGGGGGGGCGAGGTACGAGCAGTACTTC.

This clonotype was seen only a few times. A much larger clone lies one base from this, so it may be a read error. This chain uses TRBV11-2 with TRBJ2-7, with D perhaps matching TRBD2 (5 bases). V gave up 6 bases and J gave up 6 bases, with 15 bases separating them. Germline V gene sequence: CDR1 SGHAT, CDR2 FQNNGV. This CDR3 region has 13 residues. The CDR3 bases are TGTGCCAGCAGTCTAGCCCCAGCCTGCGAGCAGTACTTC. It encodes CASSLAPACEQYF.

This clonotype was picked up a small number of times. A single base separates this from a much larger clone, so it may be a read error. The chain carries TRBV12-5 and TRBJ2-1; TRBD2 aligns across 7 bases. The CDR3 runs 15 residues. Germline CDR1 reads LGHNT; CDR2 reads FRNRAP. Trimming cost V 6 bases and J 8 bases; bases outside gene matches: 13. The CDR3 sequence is CASGGPSSGIYEQFF. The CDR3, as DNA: TGTGCTAGTGGAGGACCGTCGAGCGGGATCTATGAGCAGTTCTTC.

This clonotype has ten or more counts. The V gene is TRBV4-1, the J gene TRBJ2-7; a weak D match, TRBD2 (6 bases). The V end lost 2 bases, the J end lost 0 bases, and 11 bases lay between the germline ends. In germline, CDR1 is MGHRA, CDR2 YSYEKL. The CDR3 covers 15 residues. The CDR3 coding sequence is TGCGCCAGCAGCCAATTTAGCGGAATCTCCTACGAGCAGTACTTC. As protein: CASSQFSGISYEQYF.

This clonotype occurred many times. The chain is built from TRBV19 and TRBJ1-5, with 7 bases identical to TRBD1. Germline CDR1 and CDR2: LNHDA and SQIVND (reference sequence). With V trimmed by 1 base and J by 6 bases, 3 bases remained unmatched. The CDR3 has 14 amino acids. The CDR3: CASSIVGGGQPQHF. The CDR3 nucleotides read TGTGCCAGTAGTATAGTAGGGGGCGGTCAGCCCCAGCATTTT.

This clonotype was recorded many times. CDR3: CASSNTGTDYEQYF. The CDR3 region has the DNA TGTGCCAGTAGTAACACCGGGACAGACTACGAGCAGTACTTC. The chain carries TRBV19 and TRBJ2-7; 7 bases are shared with TRBD1. J was trimmed by 3 bases and V by 4 bases; bases with no gene match: 6. Looked up from germline, CDR1 is LNHDA and CDR2 is SQIVND (reference sequence). This CDR3 has 14 amino acids. Variable domain in full (rest from reference TRBV19 and TRBJ2-7): DGGITQSPKYLFRKEGQNVTLSCEQNLNHDAMYWYRQDPGQGLRLIYYSQIVNDFQKGDIAEGYSVSREKKESFPLTVTSAQKNPTAFYLCASSNTGTDYEQYFGPGTRLTVT.

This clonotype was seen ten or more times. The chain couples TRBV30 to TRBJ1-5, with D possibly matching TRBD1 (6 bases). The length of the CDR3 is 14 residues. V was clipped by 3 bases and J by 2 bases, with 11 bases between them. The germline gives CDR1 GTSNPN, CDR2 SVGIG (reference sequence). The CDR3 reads CAWSAGVGNQPQHF. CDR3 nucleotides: TGTGCCTGGAGCGCAGGGGTTGGCAATCAGCCCCAGCATTTT.

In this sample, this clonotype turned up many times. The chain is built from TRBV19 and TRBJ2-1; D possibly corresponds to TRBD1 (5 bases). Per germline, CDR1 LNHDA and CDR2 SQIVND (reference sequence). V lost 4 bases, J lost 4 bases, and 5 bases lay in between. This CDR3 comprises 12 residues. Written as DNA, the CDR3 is TGTGCCAGTAGTAAGGGGTACAATGAGCAGTTCTTC. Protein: CASSKGYNEQFF.

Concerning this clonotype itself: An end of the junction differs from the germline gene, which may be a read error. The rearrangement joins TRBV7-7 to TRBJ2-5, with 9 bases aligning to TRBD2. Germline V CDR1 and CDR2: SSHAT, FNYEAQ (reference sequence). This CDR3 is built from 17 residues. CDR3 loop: CASSLAWTSEYQETQYF. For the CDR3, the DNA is TGTGCTAGCAGCTTAGCTTGGACTAGCGAGTACCAAGAGACCCAGTACTTC.

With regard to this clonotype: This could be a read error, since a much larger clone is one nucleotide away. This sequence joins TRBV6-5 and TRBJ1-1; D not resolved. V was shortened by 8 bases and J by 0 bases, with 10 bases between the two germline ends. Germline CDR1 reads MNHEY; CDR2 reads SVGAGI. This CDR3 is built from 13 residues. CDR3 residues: CASGHNLNTEAFF. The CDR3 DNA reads TGTGCCAGCGGTCACAACCTGAACACTGAAGCTTTCTTT.

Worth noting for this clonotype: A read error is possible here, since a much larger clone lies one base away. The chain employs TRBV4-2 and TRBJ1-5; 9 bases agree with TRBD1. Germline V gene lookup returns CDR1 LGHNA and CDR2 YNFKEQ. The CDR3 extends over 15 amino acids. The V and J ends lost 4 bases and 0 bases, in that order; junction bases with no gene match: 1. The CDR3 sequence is CASSLQGASNQPQHF. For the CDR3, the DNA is TGTGCCAGCAGCCTACAGGGGGCTAGCAATCAGCCCCAGCATTTT.

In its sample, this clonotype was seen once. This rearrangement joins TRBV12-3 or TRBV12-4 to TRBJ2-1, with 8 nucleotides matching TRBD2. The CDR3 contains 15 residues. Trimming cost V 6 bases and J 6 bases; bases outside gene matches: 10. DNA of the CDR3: TGTGCCAGCAGAATAGCGGGATTCGGATCCAATGAGCAGTTCTTC. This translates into CASRIAGFGSNEQFF.

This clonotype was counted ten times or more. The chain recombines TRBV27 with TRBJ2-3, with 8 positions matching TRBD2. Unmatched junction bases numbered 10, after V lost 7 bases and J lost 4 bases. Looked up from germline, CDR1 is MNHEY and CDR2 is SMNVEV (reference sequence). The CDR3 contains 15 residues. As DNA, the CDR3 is TGTGCCAGCACCCGTGCGAGCGGGAGTGCAGATACGCAGTATTTT. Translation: CASTRASGSADTQYF.

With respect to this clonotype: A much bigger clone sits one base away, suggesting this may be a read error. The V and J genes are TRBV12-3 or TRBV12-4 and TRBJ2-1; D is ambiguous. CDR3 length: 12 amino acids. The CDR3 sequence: CASSPAGTEHFF. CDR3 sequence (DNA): TGTGCCAGCAGTCCGGCTGGTACTGAGCATTTCTTC.

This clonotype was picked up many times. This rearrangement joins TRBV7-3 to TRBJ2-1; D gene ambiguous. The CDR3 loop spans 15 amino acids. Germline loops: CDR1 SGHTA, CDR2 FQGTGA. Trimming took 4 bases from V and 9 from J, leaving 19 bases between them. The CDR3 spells CASSWLAEKGGEQFF. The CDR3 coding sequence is TGTGCCAGCAGCTGGTTAGCCGAGAAGGGCGGTGAGCAGTTCTTC.

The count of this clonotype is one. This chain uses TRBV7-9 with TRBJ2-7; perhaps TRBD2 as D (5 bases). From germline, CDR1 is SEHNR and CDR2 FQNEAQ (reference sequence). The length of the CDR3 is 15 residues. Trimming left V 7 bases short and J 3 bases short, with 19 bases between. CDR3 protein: CASTPRDSAHYEQYF. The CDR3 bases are TGTGCCAGCACCCCAAGAGATAGCGCTCACTACGAGCAGTACTTC.

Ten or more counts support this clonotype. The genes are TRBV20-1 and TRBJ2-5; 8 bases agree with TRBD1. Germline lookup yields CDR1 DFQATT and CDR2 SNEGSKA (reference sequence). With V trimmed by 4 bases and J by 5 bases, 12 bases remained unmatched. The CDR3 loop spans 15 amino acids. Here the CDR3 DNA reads TGCAGTGCTACCACCCCCACAGGGGGTCGTGAGACCCAGTACTTC. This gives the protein CSATTPTGGRETQYF.

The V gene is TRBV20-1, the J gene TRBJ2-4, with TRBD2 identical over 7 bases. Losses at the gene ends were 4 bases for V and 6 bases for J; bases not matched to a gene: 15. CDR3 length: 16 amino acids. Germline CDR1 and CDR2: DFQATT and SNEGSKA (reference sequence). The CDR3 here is CSAKIGWAGAGNIQYF. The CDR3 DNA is TGCAGTGCTAAAATTGGGTGGGCGGGAGCGGGAAACATTCAGTACTTC.

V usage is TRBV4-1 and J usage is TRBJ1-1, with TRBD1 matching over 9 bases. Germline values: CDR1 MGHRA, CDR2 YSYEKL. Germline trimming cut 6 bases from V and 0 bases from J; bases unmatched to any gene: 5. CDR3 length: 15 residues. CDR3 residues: CASSIDRGLNTEAFF. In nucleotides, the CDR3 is TGCGCCAGCAGTATCGACAGGGGGTTGAACACTGAAGCTTTCTTT.

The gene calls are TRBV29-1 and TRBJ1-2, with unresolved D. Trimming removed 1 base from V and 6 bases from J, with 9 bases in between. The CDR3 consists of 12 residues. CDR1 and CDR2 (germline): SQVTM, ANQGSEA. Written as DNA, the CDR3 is TGCAGCGTTGAAGCCAGCAACCATGGCTACACCTTC. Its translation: CSVEASNHGYTF. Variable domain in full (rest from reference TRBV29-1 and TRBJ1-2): SAVISQKPSRDICQRGTSLTIQCQVDSQVTMMFWYRQQPGQSLTLIATANQGSEATYESGFVIDKFPISRPNLTFSTLTVSNMSPEDSSIYLCSVEASNHGYTFGSGTRLTVV.

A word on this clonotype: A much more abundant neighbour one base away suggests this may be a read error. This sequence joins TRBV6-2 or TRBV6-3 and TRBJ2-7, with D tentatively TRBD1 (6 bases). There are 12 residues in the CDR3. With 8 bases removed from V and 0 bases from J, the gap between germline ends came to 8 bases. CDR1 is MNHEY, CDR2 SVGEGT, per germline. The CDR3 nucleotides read TGTGCCAGCGCGGACAGCTCCTACGAGCAGTACTTC. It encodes CASADSSYEQYF.

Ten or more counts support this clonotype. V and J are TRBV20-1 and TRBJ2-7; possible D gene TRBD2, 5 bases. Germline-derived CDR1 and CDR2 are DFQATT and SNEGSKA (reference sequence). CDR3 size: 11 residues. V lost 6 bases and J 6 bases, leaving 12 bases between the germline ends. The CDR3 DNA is TGCAGTGCGGAGGCGGCCGGCGAGCAGTACTTC. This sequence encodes CSAEAAGEQYF.

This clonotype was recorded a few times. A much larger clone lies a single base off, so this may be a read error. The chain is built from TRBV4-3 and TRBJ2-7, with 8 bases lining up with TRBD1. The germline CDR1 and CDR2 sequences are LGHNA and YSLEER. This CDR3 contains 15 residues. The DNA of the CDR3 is TGCGCCAGCAGCCAAGGGGCAGGGGGCTCCTACGAGCGGTACTTC. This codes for CASSQGAGGSYERYF.